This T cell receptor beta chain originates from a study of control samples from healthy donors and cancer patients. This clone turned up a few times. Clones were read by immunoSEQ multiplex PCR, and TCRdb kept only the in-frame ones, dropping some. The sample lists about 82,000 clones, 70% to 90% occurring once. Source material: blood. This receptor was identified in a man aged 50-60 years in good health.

This chain's CDR3 is CASSQDTGQERGYTF. CDR3 DNA sequence: TGCGCCAGCAGCCAAGATACGGGACAGGAGAGGGGCTACACCTTC. This chain links TRBV4-3 with TRBJ1-2; 8 bases align to TRBD1. V shed 0 bases and J 8 bases; nucleotides not matched to a gene: 8. This CDR3 contains 15 residues. Germline assignment: CDR1 LGHNA and CDR2 YSLEER.